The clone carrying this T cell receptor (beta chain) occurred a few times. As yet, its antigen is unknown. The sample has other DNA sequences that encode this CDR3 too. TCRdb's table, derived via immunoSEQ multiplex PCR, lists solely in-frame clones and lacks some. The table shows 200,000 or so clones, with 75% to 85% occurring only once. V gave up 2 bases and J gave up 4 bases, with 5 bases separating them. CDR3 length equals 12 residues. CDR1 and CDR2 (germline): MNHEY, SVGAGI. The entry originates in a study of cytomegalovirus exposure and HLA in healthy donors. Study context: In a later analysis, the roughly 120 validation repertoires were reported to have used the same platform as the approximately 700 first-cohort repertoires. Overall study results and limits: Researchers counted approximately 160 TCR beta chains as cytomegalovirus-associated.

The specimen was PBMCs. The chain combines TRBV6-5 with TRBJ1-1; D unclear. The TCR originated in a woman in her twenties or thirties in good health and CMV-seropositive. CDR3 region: CASSYGGTEAFF. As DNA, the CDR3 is TGTGCCAGCAGTTACGGCGGCACTGAAGCTTTCTTT.